The subject of this entry is one T cell receptor (beta chain). Its antigen has not been determined. Per-nucleotide qualities are absent, and no much larger clonotype sits a single base away. The source of the sample is a study of technical replicates of blood from several donors (dated by TCRdb to 2017 to 2019). The library came from the immunoSEQ multiplex PCR assay. The clones in this table, taken by TCRdb from immuneACCESS, are in-frame only. Not every clone is retained; where verified, under half of the shortfall comes from an unresolved V gene, and the cause of the rest is unknown. The sample has 70,000 or so clones on record, about 90% of them singletons. The top ten constitute around 0.42% of the sample. Material: T cells isolated from PBMCs. The sequence derives from a human donor in good health.

The DNA is as follows: TGTGCCAGCAGTCTGGGACAGGGGGGTCGCACTGAAGCTTTCTTT. Its translation is CASSLGQGGRTEAFF. The rearranged segments are TRBV27 and TRBJ1-1, and TRBD1 matches 11 of the central bases. Ends trimmed: V by 5 bases, J by 4 bases; bases unmatched to a gene: 6. CDR1 and CDR2 are read off the germline V gene (reference sequence) as MNHEY and SMNVEV. The CDR3, from cysteine to phenylalanine, totals 15 residues. Only the CDR3 region is kept as DNA, spanning 45 bases read in frame from base 1.